The next 19 T cell receptor beta chains were all read from a single sample in a study of CD8 T cells in Susac syndrome. About 0.5 to 1 ug RNA was reverse transcribed with random hexamers. TCRdb recomputed calls from the immunoSEQ multiplex PCR reads with MiXCR, one row per CDR3 protein. The sample has fewer than 250,000 distinct CDR3 sequences, 90% to 95% seen once. Sequencing input: CD8+ T cells from PBMCs. Receptors originate from a human donor with multiple sclerosis.

The rearrangement joins TRBV29-1 to TRBJ2-7, with D possibly being TRBD2 (6 bases). CDR1 is SQVTM, CDR2 ANQGSEA, per germline. V lost 0 bases to trimming and J lost 2 bases, with 11 bases between them. This CDR3 has 14 amino acids. The CDR3 loop reads CSVEDPPGAYEQYF. The CDR3 bases are TGCAGCGTTGAAGACCCCCCGGGGGCCTACGAGCAGTACTTC.

This sequence joins TRBV19 and TRBJ2-5, with D perhaps matching TRBD1 or TRBD2 (5 bases each). Germline V CDR1 and CDR2: LNHDA, SQIVND (reference sequence). Trimming took off 8 bases at V and 4 bases at J, with 17 bases between the two ends. The CDR3 is made up of 14 amino acids. CDR3 DNA sequence: TGTGCCAGTGGGGAAGTGGGGGACGGAGAGACCCAGTACTTC. It translates to CASGEVGDGETQYF.

This clonotype was found once. V and J are TRBV7-9 and TRBJ1-2; TRBD1 might be the D (6 bases). The CDR3 is 16 amino acids. V was trimmed by 1 base and J by 8 bases, leaving 20 bases between them. The germline gives CDR1 SEHNR, CDR2 FQNEAQ (reference sequence). The CDR3 DNA reads as TGTGCCAGCAGCTTAGGGCCTGGACAGCTGACAAGCGGCTACACCTTC. Translating gives CASSLGPGQLTSGYTF.

The chain is built from TRBV27 and TRBJ1-6; D perhaps matches TRBD1 (5 bases). The germline V and J ends were trimmed by 4 bases and 1 base, with 8 bases remaining between them. CDR3 length: 15 residues. Germline V gene lookup returns CDR1 MNHEY and CDR2 SMNVEV (reference sequence). Here the CDR3 reads CASSSQGSYNSPLHF. CDR3 in DNA: TGTGCCAGCAGTTCCCAGGGTTCCTATAATTCACCCCTCCACTTT.

The chain has TRBV6-2 or TRBV6-3 and TRBJ2-3; 10 nucleotides match TRBD2. CDR1 and CDR2 from the germline V gene are MNHEY and SVGEGT. This CDR3 is built from 17 residues. V lost 5 bases and J lost 2; bases outside the gene matches: 10. The CDR3: CASSHLLAGGSTDTQYF. DNA for the CDR3: TGTGCCAGCAGTCACCTTTTAGCGGGAGGCTCCACAGATACGCAGTATTTT.

The V gene is TRBV6-5, the J gene TRBJ1-1, with TRBD1 matching 8 bases. Unmatched junction bases numbered 4, after V lost 2 bases and J lost 2 bases. This CDR3 has 15 residues. Germline CDR1 MNHEY, CDR2 SVGAGI. The CDR3 spells CASSYDGTGNTEAFF. DNA for the CDR3: TGTGCCAGCAGTTACGACGGGACAGGTAACACTGAAGCTTTCTTT.

This sequence joins TRBV28 and TRBJ1-1; D not resolved. Trimming left V 6 bases short and J 11 bases short, with 16 bases between. CDR3 length: 12 amino acids. Germline V gene data show CDR1 as MDHEN and CDR2 as SYDVKM. CDR3 sequence (DNA): TGTGCCAGCAGCTGGGCCCTGGCGGAGGCTTTCTTT. As protein: CASSWALAEAFF.

The chain recombines TRBV6-5 with TRBJ1-1; TRBD1 matches 7 bases. The J segment lost 0 bases and the V segment lost 5 bases, leaving 6 bases of the junction unmatched. CDR3 size: 15 residues. Germline CDR1 and CDR2: MNHEY and SVGAGI. DNA for the CDR3: TGTGCCAGCAGTCGGGACAGCCGAATGAACACTGAAGCTTTCTTT. Translation: CASSRDSRMNTEAFF.

The chain links TRBV4-2 to TRBJ2-3; D might be TRBD1 (5 bases). Germline V gene sequence: CDR1 LGHNA, CDR2 YNFKEQ. The CDR3 has 16 residues. V lost 3 bases, J lost 1 base, and 14 bases lay in between. The CDR3 DNA sequence: TGTGCCAGCAGCCAGTCCTCTGAGACAGGCACAGATACGCAGTATTTT. It translates to CASSQSSETGTDTQYF.

CDR3 coding DNA: TGCAGTGCTAGAGCCCCGGGAGGGTTCGAGCAGTACTTC. Residues: CSARAPGGFEQYF. This chain links TRBV20-1 with TRBJ2-7; TRBD2 matches 8 bases. The length of the CDR3 is 13 residues. Per the germline V gene, CDR1 is DFQATT and CDR2 is SNEGSKA (reference sequence). V was clipped by 1 base and J by 6 bases; unmatched bases: 5.

In nucleotides, the CDR3 is TGTGCCAGCCGGGGCAGGGAGGGCTATGGCTACACCTTC. This gives the protein CASRGREGYGYTF. The chain links TRBV5-6 to TRBJ1-2; perhaps TRBD1 as D (5 bases). Trimming removed 7 bases at V and 4 bases at J, with 14 bases between. This CDR3 has 13 residues. Germline CDR1 and CDR2: SGHDT and YYEEEE. Based on the CDR3 plus reference TRBV5-6 and TRBJ1-2, the full variable domain is DAGVTQSPTHLIKTRGQQVTLRCSPKSGHDTVSWYQQALGQGPQFIFQYYEEEERQRGNFPDRFSGHQFPNYSSELNVNALLLGDSALYLCASRGREGYGYTFGSGTRLTVV.

V is TRBV20-1 and J is TRBJ2-7, with 7 bases fitting TRBD2. V was clipped by 6 bases and J by 2 bases; unmatched bases: 7. In germline, CDR1 is DFQATT, CDR2 SNEGSKA (reference sequence). The CDR3 runs to 13 residues. The CDR3 is CSARTSDTYEQYF. The CDR3, as DNA: TGCAGTGCCAGGACTAGTGATACCTACGAGCAGTACTTC.

This chain uses TRBV7-6 with TRBJ2-1, with D perhaps TRBD1 or TRBD2 (6 bases each). This CDR3 is 16 amino acids long. V gave up 4 bases and J gave up 3 bases, with 16 bases separating them. CDR1 is SGHVS, CDR2 FNYEAQ, per germline. The CDR3 protein is CASSSVEGGYYNEQFF. Here the CDR3 DNA reads TGTGCCAGCAGCTCCGTGGAGGGGGGTTACTACAATGAGCAGTTCTTC.

There are a few counts of this clonotype. The rearrangement joins TRBV12-3 or TRBV12-4 to TRBJ2-1; TRBD2 matches 9 bases. V gave up 3 bases and J gave up 4 bases; unmatched junction bases: 4. This CDR3 has 15 amino acids. CDR3 in DNA: TGTGCCAGCAGTTTGGGGGCGGGAGGGTACAATGAGCAGTTCTTC. This encodes CASSLGAGGYNEQFF.

The genes are TRBV12-3 or TRBV12-4 and TRBJ2-2, with 8 nucleotides matching TRBD2. The CDR3 is 18 amino acids. The ends lost 3 bases at V and 6 bases at J; junction bases unmatched: 15. The CDR3 region is CASSLSAGGRQMSGELFF. The CDR3 DNA reads TGTGCCAGCAGTTTGTCCGCGGGGGGCCGCCAAATGTCCGGGGAGCTGTTTTTT.

This clonotype was seen more than once but under ten times. V usage is TRBV4-3 and J usage is TRBJ2-1; D is ambiguous. CDR1 LGHNA and CDR2 YSLEER come from the germline V gene. The CDR3 runs to 13 residues. Trimming removed 0 bases at V and 10 bases at J, with 10 bases between. The CDR3 DNA sequence: TGCGCCAGCAGCCAAGATTTGGCGCGCGAGCAGTTCTTC. Translating gives CASSQDLAREQFF.

This clonotype was observed a few times. The chain employs TRBV7-6 and TRBJ1-5, with D possibly TRBD1 on 5 matching bases. Germline values: CDR1 SGHVS, CDR2 FNYEAQ. V lost 3 bases, J lost 1 base, and 10 bases lay in between. This CDR3 has 15 residues. The CDR3 sequence: CASSLGLGSNQPQHF. The DNA for the CDR3 is TGTGCCAGCAGCTTGGGGCTAGGGAGCAATCAGCCCCAGCATTTT.

The chain has TRBV29-1 and TRBJ1-2; a possible D gene is TRBD1 (6 bases). The CDR3 contains 13 residues. The ends were cut back, 7 bases at V and 3 bases at J, with 15 bases in the middle. Germline V gives CDR1 SQVTM, CDR2 ANQGSEA. The DNA for the CDR3 is TGCAGCGCCTTGGGGGGGCAGGACTATGGCTACACCTTC. Residues: CSALGGQDYGYTF.

The chain is built from TRBV7-9 and TRBJ1-1; 8 bases agree with TRBD1. Germline lookup yields CDR1 SEHNR and CDR2 FQNEAQ (reference sequence). The CDR3 covers 15 residues. V gave up 5 bases and J gave up 3 bases; unmatched junction bases: 8. The CDR3 sequence is CASSIGQGGHTEAFF. In DNA form, the CDR3 reads TGTGCCAGCAGCATAGGACAGGGAGGACACACTGAAGCTTTCTTT.